This T cell receptor beta chain emerged from a study of blood T cell repertoires in COVID-19. Study-wide background: Collection of acute and convalescent COVID-19 samples took place in the United States, Italy and Spain.

CDR3 size: 14 residues. Germline V gene sequence: CDR1 MNHEY, CDR2 SVGEGT. The junction had 10 bases not matched to a gene; V was cut back by 6 bases and J by 5 bases. Sequencing was performed with immunoSEQ multiplex PCR; in TCRdb, only in-frame clones are kept and a portion is missing. This table holds roughly 190,000 clones, 75% to 85% found once. The source of this sequence is a woman between 40 and 50 years old with COVID-19, enrolled during active disease. The V call is TRBV6-2 or TRBV6-3, the J call TRBJ2-7; 7 nucleotides align to TRBD1. Sequencing input: peripheral blood. The CDR3 region has the DNA TGTGCCAGCAGCCCATTCACTGACAGGGACGAGCAGTACTTC. Translating gives CASSPFTDRDEQYF.